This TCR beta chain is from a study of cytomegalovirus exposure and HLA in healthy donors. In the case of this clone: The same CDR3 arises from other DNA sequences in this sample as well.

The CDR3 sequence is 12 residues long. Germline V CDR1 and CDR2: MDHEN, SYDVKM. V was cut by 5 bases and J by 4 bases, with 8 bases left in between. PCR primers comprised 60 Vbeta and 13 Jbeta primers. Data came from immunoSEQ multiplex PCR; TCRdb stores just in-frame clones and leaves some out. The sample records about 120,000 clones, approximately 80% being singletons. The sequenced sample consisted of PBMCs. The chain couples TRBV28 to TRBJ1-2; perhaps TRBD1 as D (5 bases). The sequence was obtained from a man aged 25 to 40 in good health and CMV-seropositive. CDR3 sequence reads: CASSPDSYGYTF. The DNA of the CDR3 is TGTGCCAGCAGTCCCGACAGCTATGGCTACACCTTC.